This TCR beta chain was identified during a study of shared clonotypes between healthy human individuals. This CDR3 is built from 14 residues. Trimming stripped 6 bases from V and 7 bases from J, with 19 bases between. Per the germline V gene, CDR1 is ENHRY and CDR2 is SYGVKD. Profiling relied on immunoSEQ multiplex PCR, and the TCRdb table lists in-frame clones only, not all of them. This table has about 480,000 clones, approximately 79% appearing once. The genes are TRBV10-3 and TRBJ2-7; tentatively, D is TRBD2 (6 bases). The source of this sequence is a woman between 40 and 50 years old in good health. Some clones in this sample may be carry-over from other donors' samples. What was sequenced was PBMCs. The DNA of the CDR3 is TGTGCCATCAGCGGTAGCGGACCTGAGGGGGAGCAGTACTTC. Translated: CAISGSGPEGEQYF.